This T cell receptor (beta chain) originates from a study of blood T cells in healthy people across ages (dated by TCRdb to the mid-2010s). Looking at the study overall: In model experiments, template switching captured about one uniquely barcoded TCR beta cDNA molecule for every two T cells. The donors were split into four age groups: young (average about 16 years), middle-aged (about 40), aged (about 56) and long-lived (roughly 88). For two donors (one aged 18 to 30 and one aged 80 or older), the study analyzed two additional independent replicas of 1 million unique cDNA reads from the same blood draw. To track age-related changes in TCR beta repertoire diversity, the study relied on deep sequencing normalized with unique cDNA molecular identifiers. Donors of different ages were randomly distributed across sequencing lanes to avoid experimental bias. On the study overall, not on this receptor specifically: As age increased, observed TCR beta diversity per million T cells dropped in a roughly linear way, and a significant reduction was already evident by age 40. Compared with the aged group, the long-lived group had more naive CD4+ T cells, fewer expanded clones and increased TCR diversity, a pattern suggesting age selection. The percentage of naive T cells measured by flow cytometry correlated strongly with observed TCR beta diversity. Because donor CMV infection status was unknown, age-related changes in expanded clonotypes were potentially confounded. Bulk unsorted PBMC profiling prevented conclusive comparison of naive and antigen-experienced compartments. Estimates of total diversity based on one million sequenced T cells were considered lower bounds and underestimates.

The 39 donors, aged about 6 to 100 years, were systemically healthy Caucasian individuals from Russia. Each donor gave ten milliliters of peripheral blood, drawn into EDTA-treated Vacutainer tubes. PBMCs were isolated by Ficoll-Paque density-gradient centrifugation, with at least 6 million obtained per sample. Trizol reagent was used to extract total RNA from PBMCs, with at least 6 micrograms per sample. For every donor, flow cytometry on a PBMC aliquot measured the percentage of naive CD45RAhigh/CD27high T cells. CDR1 and CDR2 are read off the germline V gene (reference sequence) as SGHNT and YYREEE. V is clipped by 2 bases and J by 6 bases, and the sequence between their germline boundaries is 12 bases long. The CDR3 covers 15 residues, taking in both the cysteine and the phenylalanine. Only the CDR3 DNA is retained, 45 bases long and in frame from the first base. In its sample, this clonotype was seen many times. This receptor's antigen is unknown. No clone much larger than this one lies a single base away; base qualities are absent.

Library preparation used 5' RACE. TCRdb records Illumina HiSeq 2500 as the sequencer. A second about 7 to 12 cycle PCR used a sample-barcoded 5' primer and a J-beta primer mix. A template-switch 5' adaptor carrying 12 random nucleotides introduced a unique molecular identifier onto each TCR beta cDNA molecule. At least 2.5 million CDR3-containing paired-end reads were obtained from each sample. First-strand cDNA was synthesized from all RNA with the Mint cDNA synthesis kit, primed by a TRBC-specific oligonucleotide. All cDNA was treated with uracil-DNA glycosylase and then went through a first 18-cycle PCR with the universal primers M1SS and BC2_uni_R. The paper's processing steps were these. Each sample was normalized by randomly selecting 1 million high-quality reads, each carrying a distinct molecular identifier. Reads sharing molecular identifiers were discarded rather than binned into consensus sequences. MiTCR, set to a Q25 quality threshold and the strictest error-elimination algorithm, was used for CDR3 identification, clonotype clustering and error correction. A nonparametric unseen species model with Euler transformation was used to estimate lower-bound total TCR beta diversity. Using fastp at Q25 and MiXCR, TCRdb reprocessed the public reads and kept productive beta chains. Rows merge per CDR3 protein into single entries with the most common DNA and genes. V and J calls and clone size were set by TCRdb, not the authors. This sample comprises 650,000 to 700,000 distinct CDR3 sequences, about 34% of them detected only once. The ten most abundant clones make up approximately 15% of the sample.

Here the chain combines TRBV5-4 and TRBJ1-6, with a tentative D gene TRBD1 over 5 matching bases. This clonotype originated in a woman at least 80 years old in good health. Donor details come from another sample of the same person, matched by shared clones. The material sequenced was blood. The CDR3 protein is CASSLAGGLNSPLHF. The DNA is TGTGCCAGCAGCTTAGCGGGGGGTCTTAATTCACCCCTCCACTTT.